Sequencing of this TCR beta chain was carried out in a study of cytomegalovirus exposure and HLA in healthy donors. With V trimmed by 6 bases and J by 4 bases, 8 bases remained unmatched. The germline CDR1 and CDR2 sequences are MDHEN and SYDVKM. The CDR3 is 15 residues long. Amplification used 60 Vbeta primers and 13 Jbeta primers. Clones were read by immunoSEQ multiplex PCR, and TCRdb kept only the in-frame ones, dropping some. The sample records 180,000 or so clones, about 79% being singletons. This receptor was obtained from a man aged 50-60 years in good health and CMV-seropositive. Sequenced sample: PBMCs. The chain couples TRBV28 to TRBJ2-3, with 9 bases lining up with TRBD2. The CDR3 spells CASSPGAGGADTQYF. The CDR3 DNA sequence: TGTGCCAGCAGCCCTGGGGCGGGGGGGGCAGATACGCAGTATTTT.